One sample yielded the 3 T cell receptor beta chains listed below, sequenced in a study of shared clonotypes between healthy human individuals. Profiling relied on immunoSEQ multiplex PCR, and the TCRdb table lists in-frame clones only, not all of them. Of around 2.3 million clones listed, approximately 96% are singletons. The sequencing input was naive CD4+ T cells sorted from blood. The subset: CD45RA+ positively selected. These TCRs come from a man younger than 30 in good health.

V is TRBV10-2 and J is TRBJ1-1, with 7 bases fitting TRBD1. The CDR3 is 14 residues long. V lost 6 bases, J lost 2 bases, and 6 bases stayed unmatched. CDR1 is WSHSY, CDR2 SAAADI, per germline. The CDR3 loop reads CASSAQGLNTEAFF. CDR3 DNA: TGCGCCAGCAGCGCACAGGGGCTAAACACTGAAGCTTTCTTT.

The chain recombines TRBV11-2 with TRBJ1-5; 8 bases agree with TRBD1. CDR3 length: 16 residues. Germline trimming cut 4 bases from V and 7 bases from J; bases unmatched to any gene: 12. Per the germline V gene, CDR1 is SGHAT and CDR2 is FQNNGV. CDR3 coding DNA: TGTGCCAGCAGCTCAGGGGCAGGGGGCTTGGAACAGCCCCAGCATTTT. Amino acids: CASSSGAGGLEQPQHF.

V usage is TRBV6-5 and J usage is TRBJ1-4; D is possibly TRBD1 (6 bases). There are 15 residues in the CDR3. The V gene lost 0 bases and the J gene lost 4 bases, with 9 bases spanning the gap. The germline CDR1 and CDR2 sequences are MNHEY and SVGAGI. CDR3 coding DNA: TGTGCCAGCAGTTACTCAGGGGGTAATAATGAAAAACTGTTTTTT. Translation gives CASSYSGGNNEKLFF.